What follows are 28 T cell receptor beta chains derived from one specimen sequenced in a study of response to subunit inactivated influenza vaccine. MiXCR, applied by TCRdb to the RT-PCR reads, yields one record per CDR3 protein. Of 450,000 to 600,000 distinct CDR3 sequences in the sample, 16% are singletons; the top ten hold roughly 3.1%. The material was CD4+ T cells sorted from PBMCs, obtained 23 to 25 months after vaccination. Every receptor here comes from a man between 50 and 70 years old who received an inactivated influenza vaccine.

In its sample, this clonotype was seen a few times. CDR3 sequence reads: CASSQDQHSETQYF. DNA for the CDR3: TGCGCCAGCAGCCAAGATCAGCATTCGGAGACCCAGTACTTC. The chain employs TRBV4-1 and TRBJ2-5; no firm D call. Looked up from germline, CDR1 is MGHRA and CDR2 is YSYEKL. Trimming left V 0 bases short and J 5 bases short, with 10 bases between. CDR3 length: 14 amino acids.

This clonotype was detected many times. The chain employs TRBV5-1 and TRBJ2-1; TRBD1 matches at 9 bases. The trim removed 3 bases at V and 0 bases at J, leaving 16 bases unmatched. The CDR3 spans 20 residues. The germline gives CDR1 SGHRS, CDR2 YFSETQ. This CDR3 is CASSSSYGTGQISSYNEQFF. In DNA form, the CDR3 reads TGCGCCAGCAGCTCCTCGTATGGGACAGGGCAGATTAGCTCCTACAATGAGCAGTTCTTC.

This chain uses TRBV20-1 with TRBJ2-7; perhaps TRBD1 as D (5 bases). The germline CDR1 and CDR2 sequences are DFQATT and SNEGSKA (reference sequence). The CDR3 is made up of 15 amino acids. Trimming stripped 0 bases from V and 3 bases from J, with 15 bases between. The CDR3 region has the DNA TGCAGTGCTAGAGATCAATTGACAGCGTTCTACGAGCAGTACTTC. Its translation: CSARDQLTAFYEQYF.

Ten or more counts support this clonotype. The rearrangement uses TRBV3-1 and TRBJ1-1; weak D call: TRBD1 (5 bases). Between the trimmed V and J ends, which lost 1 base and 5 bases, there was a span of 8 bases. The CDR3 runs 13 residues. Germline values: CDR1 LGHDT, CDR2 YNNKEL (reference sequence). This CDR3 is CASSQVGGTEAFF. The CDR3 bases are TGTGCCAGCAGCCAAGTGGGGGGAACTGAAGCTTTCTTT. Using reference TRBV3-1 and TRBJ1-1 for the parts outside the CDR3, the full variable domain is DTAVSQTPKYLVTQMGNDKSIKCEQNLGHDTMYWYKQDSKKFLKIMFSYNNKELIINETVPNRFSPKSPDKAHLNLHINSLELGDSAVYFCASSQVGGTEAFFGQGTRLTVV.

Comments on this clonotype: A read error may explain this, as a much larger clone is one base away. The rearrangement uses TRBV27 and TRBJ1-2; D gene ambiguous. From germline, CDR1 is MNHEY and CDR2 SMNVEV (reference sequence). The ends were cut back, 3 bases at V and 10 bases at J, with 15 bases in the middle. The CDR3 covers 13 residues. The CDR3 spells CASSLSGGGVYTF. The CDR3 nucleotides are TGTGCCAGCAGTTTGAGTGGCGGTGGTGTCTACACCTTC.

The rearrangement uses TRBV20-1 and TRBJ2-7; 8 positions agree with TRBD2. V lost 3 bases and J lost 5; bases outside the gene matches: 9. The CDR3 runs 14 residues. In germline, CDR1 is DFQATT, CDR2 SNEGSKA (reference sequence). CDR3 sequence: CSASGAGAGDEQYF. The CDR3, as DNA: TGCAGTGCTAGCGGAGCGGGAGCAGGGGACGAGCAGTACTTC.

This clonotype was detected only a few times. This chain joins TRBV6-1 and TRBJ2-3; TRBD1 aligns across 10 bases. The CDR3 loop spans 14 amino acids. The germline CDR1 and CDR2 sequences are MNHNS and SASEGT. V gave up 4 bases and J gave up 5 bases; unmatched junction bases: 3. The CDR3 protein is CASSVRDRGDTQYF. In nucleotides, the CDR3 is TGTGCCAGCAGTGTTCGGGACAGGGGAGATACGCAGTATTTT.

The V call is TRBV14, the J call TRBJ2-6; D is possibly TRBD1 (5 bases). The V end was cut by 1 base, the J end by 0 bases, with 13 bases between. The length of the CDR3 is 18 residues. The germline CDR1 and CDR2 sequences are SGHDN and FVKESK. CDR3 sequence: CASSQVRQSSSGANVLTF. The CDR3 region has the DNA TGTGCCAGCAGCCAAGTCAGACAGTCGAGCTCTGGGGCCAACGTCCTGACTTTC.

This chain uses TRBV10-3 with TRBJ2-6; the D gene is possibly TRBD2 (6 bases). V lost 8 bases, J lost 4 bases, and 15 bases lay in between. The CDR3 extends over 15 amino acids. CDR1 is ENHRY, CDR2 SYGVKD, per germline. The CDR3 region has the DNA TGTGCCATCGCGGGGAGAACCCTCGGGGCCAACGTCCTGACTTTC. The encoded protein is CAIAGRTLGANVLTF.

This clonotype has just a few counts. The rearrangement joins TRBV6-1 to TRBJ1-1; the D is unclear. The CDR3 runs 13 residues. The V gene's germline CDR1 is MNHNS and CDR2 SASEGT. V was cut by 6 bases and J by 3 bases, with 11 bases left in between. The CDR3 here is CASRPGTYTEAFF. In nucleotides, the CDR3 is TGTGCCAGCAGGCCGGGAACCTACACTGAAGCTTTCTTT.

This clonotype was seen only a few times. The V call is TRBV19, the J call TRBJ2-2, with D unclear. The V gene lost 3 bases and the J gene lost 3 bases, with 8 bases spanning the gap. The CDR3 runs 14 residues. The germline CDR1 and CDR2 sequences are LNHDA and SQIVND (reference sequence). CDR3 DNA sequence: TGTGCCAGTAGTATGAAGTGGGACACCGGGGAGCTGTTTTTT. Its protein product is CASSMKWDTGELFF.

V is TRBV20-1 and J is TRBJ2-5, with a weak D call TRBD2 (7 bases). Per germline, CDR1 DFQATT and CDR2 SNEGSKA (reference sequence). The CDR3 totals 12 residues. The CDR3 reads CTGGRNQETQYF. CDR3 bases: TGCACCGGGGGGCGGAACCAAGAGACCCAGTACTTC.

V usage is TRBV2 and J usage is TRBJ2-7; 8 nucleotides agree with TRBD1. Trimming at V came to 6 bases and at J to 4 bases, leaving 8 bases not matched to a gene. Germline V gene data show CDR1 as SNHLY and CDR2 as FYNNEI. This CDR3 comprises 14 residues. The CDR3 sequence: CASSLDRGQYEQYF. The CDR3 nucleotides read TGTGCCAGCAGCTTAGACAGGGGACAGTACGAGCAGTACTTC.

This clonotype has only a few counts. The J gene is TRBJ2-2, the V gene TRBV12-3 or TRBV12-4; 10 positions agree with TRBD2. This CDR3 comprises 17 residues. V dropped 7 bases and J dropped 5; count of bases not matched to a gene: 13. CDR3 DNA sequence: TGTGCCAGCAATTGGGGGACAGCGGGAGGGCGAACCGGGGAGCTGTTTTTT. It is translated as CASNWGTAGGRTGELFF.

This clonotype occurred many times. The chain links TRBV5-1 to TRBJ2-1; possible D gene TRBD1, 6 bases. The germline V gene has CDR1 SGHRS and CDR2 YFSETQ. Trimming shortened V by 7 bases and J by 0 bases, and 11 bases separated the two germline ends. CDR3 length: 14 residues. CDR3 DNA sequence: TGCGCCAGCGCGGCGGACAGCTCCTACAATGAGCAGTTCTTC. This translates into CASAADSSYNEQFF.

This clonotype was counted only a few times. This chain's CDR3 is CASSLEIAGGNEQFF. The CDR3 DNA sequence: TGTGCCAGCAGCTTAGAAATAGCGGGAGGGAATGAGCAGTTCTTC. This chain joins TRBV11-2 and TRBJ2-1; 11 bases match TRBD2. This CDR3 has 15 amino acids. V lost 0 bases to trimming and J lost 7 bases; unmatched junction nucleotides: 2. The V gene's germline CDR1 is SGHAT and CDR2 FQNNGV.

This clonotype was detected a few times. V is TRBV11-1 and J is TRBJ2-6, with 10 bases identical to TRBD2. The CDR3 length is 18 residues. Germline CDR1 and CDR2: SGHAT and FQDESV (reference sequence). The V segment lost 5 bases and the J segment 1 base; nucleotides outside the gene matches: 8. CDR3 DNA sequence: TGTGCCAGCAGCCATAGCGGGAGGCTACCTTCTGGGGCCAACGTCCTGACTTTC. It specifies CASSHSGRLPSGANVLTF.

CDR3 loop: CASSLRVLGGYTF. CDR3 DNA sequence: TGTGCCAGCAGTTTACGGGTGTTGGGTGGCTACACCTTC. The rearrangement joins TRBV28 to TRBJ1-2, with D hard to call. Germline V gene data show CDR1 as MDHEN and CDR2 as SYDVKM. V was trimmed by 2 bases and J by 7 bases, leaving 11 bases between them. This CDR3 contains 13 residues.

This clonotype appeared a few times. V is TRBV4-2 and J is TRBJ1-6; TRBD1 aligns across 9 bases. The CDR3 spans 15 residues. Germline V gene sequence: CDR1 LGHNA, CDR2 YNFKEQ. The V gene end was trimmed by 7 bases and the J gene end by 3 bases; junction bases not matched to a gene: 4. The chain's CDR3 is CASIQGQGYNSPLHF. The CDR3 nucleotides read TGTGCCAGCATCCAGGGACAGGGCTATAATTCACCCCTCCACTTT.

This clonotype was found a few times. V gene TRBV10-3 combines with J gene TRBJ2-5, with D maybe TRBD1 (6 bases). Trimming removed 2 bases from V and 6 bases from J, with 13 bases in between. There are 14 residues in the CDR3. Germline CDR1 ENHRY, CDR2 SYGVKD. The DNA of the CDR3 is TGTGCCATCAGTGAGCCCGGGACATCAAAGACCCAGTACTTC. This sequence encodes CAISEPGTSKTQYF.

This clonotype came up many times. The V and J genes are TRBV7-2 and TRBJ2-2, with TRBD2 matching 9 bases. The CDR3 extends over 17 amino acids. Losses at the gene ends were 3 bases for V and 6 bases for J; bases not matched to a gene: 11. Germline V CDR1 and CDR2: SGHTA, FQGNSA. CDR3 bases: TGTGCCAGCAGCTTCGTGTCGGCGGGAGGGCCTTCCGGGGAGCTGTTTTTT. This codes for CASSFVSAGGPSGELFF.

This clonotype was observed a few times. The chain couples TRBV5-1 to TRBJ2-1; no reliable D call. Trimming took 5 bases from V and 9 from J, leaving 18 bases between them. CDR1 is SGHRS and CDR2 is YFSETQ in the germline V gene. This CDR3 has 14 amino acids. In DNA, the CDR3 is TGCGCCAGCAGAGTCTCCCATCGGGCCACTGAGCAGTTCTTC. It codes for CASRVSHRATEQFF.

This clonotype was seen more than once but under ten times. CDR3 nucleotide sequence: TGCGCCAGCAGCTTGGAACAGACCACAGATACGCAGTATTTT. Its translation is CASSLEQTTDTQYF. The V and J genes are TRBV5-1 and TRBJ2-3; D remains ambiguous. Germline values: CDR1 SGHRS, CDR2 YFSETQ. Between the trimmed V and J ends, which lost 0 bases and 2 bases, there was a span of 7 bases. The CDR3 is 14 residues long.

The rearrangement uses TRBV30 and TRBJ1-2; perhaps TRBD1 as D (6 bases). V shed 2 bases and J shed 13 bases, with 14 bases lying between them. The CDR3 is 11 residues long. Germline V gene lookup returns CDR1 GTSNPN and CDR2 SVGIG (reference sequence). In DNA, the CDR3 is TGTGCCTGGAGTCGCACAGGGACTGGCACCTTC. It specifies CAWSRTGTGTF.

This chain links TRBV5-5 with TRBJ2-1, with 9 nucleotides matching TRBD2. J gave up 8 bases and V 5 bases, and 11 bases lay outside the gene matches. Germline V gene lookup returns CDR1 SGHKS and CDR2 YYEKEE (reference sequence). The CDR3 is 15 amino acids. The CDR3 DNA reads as TGTGCCAGCAGTTGGGAAGCGGGGGGCCGGGATGAGCAGTTCTTC. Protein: CASSWEAGGRDEQFF.

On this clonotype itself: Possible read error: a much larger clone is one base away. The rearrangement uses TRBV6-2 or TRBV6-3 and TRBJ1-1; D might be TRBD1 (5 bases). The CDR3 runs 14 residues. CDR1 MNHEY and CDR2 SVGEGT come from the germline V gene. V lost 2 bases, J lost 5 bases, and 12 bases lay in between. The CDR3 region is CASSYREGRTEAFF. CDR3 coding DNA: TGTGCCAGCAGTTACCGAGAGGGGCGAACTGAAGCTTTCTTT.

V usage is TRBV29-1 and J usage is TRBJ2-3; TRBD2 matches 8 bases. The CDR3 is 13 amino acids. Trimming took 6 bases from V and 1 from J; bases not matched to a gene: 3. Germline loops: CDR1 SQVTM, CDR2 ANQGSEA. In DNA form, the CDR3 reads TGCAGCGTGGTGACTAGCGGCACAGATACGCAGTATTTT. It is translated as CSVVTSGTDTQYF.

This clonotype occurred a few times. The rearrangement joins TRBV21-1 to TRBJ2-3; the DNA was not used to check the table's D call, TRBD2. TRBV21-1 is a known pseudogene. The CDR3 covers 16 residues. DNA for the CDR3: TGTGCCAGCAGCGACCTAGCGGGGACCGATGCAGATACGCAGTATTTT. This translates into CASSDLAGTDADTQYF.